These 9 T cell receptor beta chains were sequenced from one sample in a study of identical twins. One entry per CDR3 protein, called by TCRdb with MiXCR from the 5' RACE reads. The sample records about 290,000 distinct CDR3 sequences, roughly 8.6% being singletons. These data also formed part of another study, on yellow fever vaccine responses in identical twins.

The sample taken for sequencing was CD8+ T cells sorted from blood. The receptors come from a woman in her late teens or twenties in good health.

This clonotype was counted between two and nine times. V is TRBV6-1 and J is TRBJ1-6; 8 nucleotides agree with TRBD1. Trimming cost V 5 bases and J 10 bases; bases outside gene matches: 7. CDR3 size: 14 residues. CDR1 and CDR2 (germline): MNHNS, SASEGT. CDR3 sequence: CASSPTGGRSPLHF. Here the CDR3 DNA reads TGTGCCAGCAGTCCCACAGGGGGTCGATCACCCCTCCACTTT.

This clonotype was observed a handful of times. The chain couples TRBV6-2 or TRBV6-3 to TRBJ2-3, with D possibly TRBD2 on 6 matching bases. CDR1 and CDR2 (germline): MNHEY, SVGEGT. The CDR3 runs 14 residues. V was trimmed by 6 bases and J by 1 base, leaving 11 bases between them. DNA of the CDR3: TGTGCCAGCAGATTACGGAGGGGCACAGATACGCAGTATTTT. Protein: CASRLRRGTDTQYF.

The rearrangement uses TRBV19 and TRBJ2-1; tentatively, D is TRBD1 (5 bases). This CDR3 comprises 13 residues. With 3 bases removed from V and 7 bases from J, the gap between germline ends came to 10 bases. Germline loops: CDR1 LNHDA, CDR2 SQIVND (reference sequence). The CDR3 DNA reads TGTGCCAGTAGTATCTCAAGGGGAAATGAGCAGTTCTTC. It yields the protein CASSISRGNEQFF.

This clonotype was detected only a few times. The chain links TRBV5-6 to TRBJ2-7; 7 bases map to TRBD1. V was pared by 0 bases and J by 3 bases, with 6 bases of the junction left unmatched. Per germline, CDR1 SGHDT and CDR2 YYEEEE. The CDR3 length is 15 residues. In nucleotides, the CDR3 is TGTGCCAGCAGCTTGGAAGGGACAGCCTACTACGAGCAGTACTTC. Its protein product is CASSLEGTAYYEQYF.

This clonotype came up a few times. The rearrangement links TRBV9 to TRBJ2-1; D is possibly TRBD1 or TRBD2 (5 bases each). This CDR3 has 16 amino acids. Germline CDR1 and CDR2: SGDLS and YYNGEE. Trimming cost V 4 bases and J 3 bases, with 17 bases left between them. CDR3 sequence: CASSPKPGRHYNEQFF. The CDR3 bases are TGTGCCAGCAGCCCAAAACCGGGACGACACTACAATGAGCAGTTCTTC.

This chain connects TRBV11-3 to TRBJ2-3; D might be TRBD1 or TRBD2, each matching 5 bases. Trimming shortened V by 0 bases and J by 11 bases, and 18 bases separated the two germline ends. There are 15 residues in the CDR3. Germline lookup yields CDR1 SGHNT and CDR2 YENEEA. The CDR3 coding sequence is TGTGCCAGCAGCTTAGATCGGCAGGGCCGTGGGGGGCAGTATTTT. Translation gives CASSLDRQGRGGQYF.

About this clonotype itself: One junction end disagrees with the germline gene, perhaps due to a read error. This rearrangement joins TRBV5-4 to TRBJ2-1; perhaps TRBD2 as D (7 bases). From germline, CDR1 is SGHNT and CDR2 YYREEE (reference sequence). This CDR3 is built from 19 residues. As DNA, the CDR3 is TGTGTCAGCAGCTTGTGGGGGCGGGGAGGGACCTACTCCTACAATGAGCAGTTCTTC. Translating gives CVSSLWGRGGTYSYNEQFF.

This clonotype was seen repeatedly, ten times or more. J is TRBJ1-4 and V is TRBV12-3 or TRBV12-4, with 9 bases lining up with TRBD1. The trim removed 5 bases at V and 8 bases at J, leaving 12 bases unmatched. This CDR3 is built from 16 residues. As DNA, the CDR3 is TGTGCCAGCAGTAGTCGGGACAGGGAGGTTCGGGAAAAACTGTTTTTT. This sequence encodes CASSSRDREVREKLFF.

The chain couples TRBV7-9 to TRBJ2-5, with 9 bases that match TRBD2. The CDR3 loop spans 15 amino acids. Looked up from germline, CDR1 is SEHNR and CDR2 is FQNEAQ (reference sequence). With 5 bases clipped from V and 2 bases from J, the junction kept 6 bases outside the gene matches. The CDR3 here is CASSTGLAPQETQYF. CDR3 bases: TGTGCCAGCAGCACCGGACTAGCGCCTCAAGAGACCCAGTACTTC. Full variable domain (outside the CDR3, taken from reference TRBV7-9 and TRBJ2-5): DTGVSQNPRHKITKRGQNVTFRCDPISEHNRLYWYRQTLGQGPEFLTYFQNEAQLEKSRLLSDRFSAERPKGSFSTLEIQRTEQGDSAMYLCASSTGLAPQETQYFGPGTRLLVL.